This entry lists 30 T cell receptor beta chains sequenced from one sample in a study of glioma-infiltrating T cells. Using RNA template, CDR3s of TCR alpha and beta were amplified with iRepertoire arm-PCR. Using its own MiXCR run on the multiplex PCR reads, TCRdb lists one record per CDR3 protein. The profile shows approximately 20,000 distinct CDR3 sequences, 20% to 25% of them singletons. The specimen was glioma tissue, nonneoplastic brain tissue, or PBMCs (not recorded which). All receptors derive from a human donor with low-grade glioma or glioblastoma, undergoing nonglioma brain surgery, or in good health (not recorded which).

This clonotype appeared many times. The CDR3 DNA reads TGTGCCACCAGTGACCCTTCTACCCGACAGCCGACTAACTATGGCTACACCTTC. This codes for CATSDPSTRQPTNYGYTF. The V and J genes are TRBV24-1 and TRBJ1-2; a possible D gene is TRBD1 (5 bases). V was cut by 4 bases and J by 0 bases, with 20 bases left in between. The CDR3 is made up of 18 amino acids. The germline V gene has CDR1 KGHDR and CDR2 SFDVKD.

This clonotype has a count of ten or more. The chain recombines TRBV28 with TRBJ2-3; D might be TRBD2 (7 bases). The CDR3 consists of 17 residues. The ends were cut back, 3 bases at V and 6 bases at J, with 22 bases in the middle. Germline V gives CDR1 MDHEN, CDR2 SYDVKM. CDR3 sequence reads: CASSFGVEGGLLDTQYF. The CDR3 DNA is TGTGCCAGCAGTTTCGGTGTGGAGGGGGGGCTATTGGATACGCAGTATTTT.

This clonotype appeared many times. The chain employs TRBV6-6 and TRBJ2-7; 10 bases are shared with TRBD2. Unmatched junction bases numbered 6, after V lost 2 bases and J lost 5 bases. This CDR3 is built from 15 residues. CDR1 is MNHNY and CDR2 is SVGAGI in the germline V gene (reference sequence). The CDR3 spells CASSYQRGGFDEQYF. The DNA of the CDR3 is TGTGCCAGCAGTTACCAGCGGGGGGGCTTCGACGAGCAGTACTTC.

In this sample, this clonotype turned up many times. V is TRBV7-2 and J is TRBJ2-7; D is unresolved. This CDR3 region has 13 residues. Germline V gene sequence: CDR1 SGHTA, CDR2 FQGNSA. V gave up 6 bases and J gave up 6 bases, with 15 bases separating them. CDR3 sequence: CASSPNLVGEQYF. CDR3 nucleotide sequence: TGTGCCAGCAGTCCAAATCTAGTGGGCGAGCAGTACTTC.

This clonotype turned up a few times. CDR3 protein: CASSPGTVAGYTF. CDR3 DNA sequence: TGTGCCAGCAGCCCCGGGACAGTGGCTGGCTACACCTTC. This chain links TRBV3-1 with TRBJ1-2; TRBD1 agrees at 7 bases. This CDR3 has 13 residues. Germline assignment: CDR1 LGHDT and CDR2 YNNKEL (reference sequence). V was clipped by 4 bases and J by 7 bases; unmatched bases: 6.

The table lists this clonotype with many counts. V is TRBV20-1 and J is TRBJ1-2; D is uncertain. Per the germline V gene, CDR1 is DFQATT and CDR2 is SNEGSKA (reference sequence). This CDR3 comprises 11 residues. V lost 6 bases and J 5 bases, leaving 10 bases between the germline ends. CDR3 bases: TGCAGTGCCCACGACGGTTATGGCTACACCTTC. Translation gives CSAHDGYGYTF.

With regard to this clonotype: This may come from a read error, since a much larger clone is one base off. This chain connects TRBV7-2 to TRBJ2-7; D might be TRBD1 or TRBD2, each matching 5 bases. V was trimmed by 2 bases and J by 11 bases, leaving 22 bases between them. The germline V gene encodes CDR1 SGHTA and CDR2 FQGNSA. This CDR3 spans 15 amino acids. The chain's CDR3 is CASSLQWGFQETKYF. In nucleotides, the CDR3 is TGTGCCAGCAGCTTACAGTGGGGGTTTCAAGAGACCAAGTACTTC.

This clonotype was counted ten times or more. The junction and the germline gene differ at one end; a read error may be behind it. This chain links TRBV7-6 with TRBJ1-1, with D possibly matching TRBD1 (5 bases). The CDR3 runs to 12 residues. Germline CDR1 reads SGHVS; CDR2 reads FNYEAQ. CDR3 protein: CARSSGRTEAFF. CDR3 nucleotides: TGTGCCCGCAGTTCGGGACGCACTGAAGCTTTCTTT.

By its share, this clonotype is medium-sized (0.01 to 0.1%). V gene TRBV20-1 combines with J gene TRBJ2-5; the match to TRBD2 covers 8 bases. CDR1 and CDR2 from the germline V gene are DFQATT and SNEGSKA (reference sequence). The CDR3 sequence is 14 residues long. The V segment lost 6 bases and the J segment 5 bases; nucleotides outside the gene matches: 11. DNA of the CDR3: TGCAGTGCCCCCCGGGGGGGACCAAGGGAGACCCAGTACTTC. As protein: CSAPRGGPRETQYF.

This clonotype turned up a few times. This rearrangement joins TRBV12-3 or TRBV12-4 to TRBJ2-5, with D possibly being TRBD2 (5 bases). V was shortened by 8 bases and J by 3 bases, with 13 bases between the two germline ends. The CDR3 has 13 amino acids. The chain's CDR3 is CASGSWGEETQYF. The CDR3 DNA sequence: TGTGCCAGCGGGAGTTGGGGTGAAGAGACCCAGTACTTC.

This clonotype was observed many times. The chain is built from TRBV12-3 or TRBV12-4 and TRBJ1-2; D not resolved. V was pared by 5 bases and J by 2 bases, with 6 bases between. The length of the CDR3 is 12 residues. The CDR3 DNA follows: TGTGCCAGCAGTCAGCAAAACTATGGCTACACCTTC. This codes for CASSQQNYGYTF.

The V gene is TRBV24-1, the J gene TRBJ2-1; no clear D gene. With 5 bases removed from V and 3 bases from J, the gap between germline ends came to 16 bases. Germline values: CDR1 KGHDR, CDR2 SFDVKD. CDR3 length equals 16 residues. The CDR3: CATSGPPTLFYNEQFF. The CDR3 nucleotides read TGTGCCACCAGTGGGCCACCGACCCTCTTCTACAATGAGCAGTTCTTC.

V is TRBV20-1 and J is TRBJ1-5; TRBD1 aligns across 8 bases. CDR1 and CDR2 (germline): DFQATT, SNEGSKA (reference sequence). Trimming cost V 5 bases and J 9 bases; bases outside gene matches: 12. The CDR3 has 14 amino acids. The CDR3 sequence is CSAPDRGSLGPQHF. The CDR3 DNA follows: TGCAGTGCTCCCGACAGGGGAAGTTTGGGGCCCCAGCATTTT.

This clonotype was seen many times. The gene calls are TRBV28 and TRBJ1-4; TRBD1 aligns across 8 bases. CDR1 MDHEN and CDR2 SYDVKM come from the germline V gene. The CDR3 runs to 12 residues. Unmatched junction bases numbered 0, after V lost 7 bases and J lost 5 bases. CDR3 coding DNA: TGTGCCAGCAACAGGGGGAATGAAAAACTGTTTTTT. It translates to CASNRGNEKLFF.

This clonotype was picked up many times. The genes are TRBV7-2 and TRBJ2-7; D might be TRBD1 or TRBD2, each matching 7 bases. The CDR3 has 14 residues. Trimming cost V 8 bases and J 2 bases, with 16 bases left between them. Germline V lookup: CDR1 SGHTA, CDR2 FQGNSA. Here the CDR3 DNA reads TGTGCCAGCGCCTTCCAGGGGGGGACCTACGAGCAGTACTTC. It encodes CASAFQGGTYEQYF.

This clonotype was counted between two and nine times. CDR3 bases: TGTGCCAGTAGTACACGGACGATTACTGATCGGCATTTT. As protein: CASSTRTITDRHF. V gene TRBV19 combines with J gene TRBJ1-5; no firm D call. Germline-derived CDR1 and CDR2 are LNHDA and SQIVND (reference sequence). V gave up 4 bases and J gave up 15 bases, with 19 bases separating them. There are 13 residues in the CDR3.

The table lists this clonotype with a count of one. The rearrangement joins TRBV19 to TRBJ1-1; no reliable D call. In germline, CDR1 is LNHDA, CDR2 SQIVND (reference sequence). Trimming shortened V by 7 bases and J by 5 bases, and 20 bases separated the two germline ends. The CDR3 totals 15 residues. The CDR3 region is CASTDIISDRTEAFF. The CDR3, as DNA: TGTGCCAGTACCGATATAATTTCGGATCGTACTGAAGCTTTCTTT.

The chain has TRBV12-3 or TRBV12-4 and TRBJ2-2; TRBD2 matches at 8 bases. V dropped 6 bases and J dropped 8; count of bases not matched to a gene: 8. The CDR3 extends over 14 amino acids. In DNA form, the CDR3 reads TGTGCCAGCAGCCAACGGACTAGCTTTGGGGAGCTGTTTTTT. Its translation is CASSQRTSFGELFF.

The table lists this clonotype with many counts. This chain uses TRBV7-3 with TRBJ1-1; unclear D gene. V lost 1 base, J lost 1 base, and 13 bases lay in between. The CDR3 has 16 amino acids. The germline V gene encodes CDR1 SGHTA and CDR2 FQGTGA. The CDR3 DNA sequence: TGTGCCAGCAGCTTAAGGTCCTCCGGGAGGAACACTGAAGCTTTCTTT. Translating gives CASSLRSSGRNTEAFF.

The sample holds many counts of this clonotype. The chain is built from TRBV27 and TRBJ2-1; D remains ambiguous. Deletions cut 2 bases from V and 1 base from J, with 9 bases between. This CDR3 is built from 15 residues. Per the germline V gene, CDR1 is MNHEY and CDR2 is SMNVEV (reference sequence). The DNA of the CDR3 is TGTGCCAGCAGTTTAGTTGTGAGTTCCTACAATGAGCAGTTCTTC. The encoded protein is CASSLVVSSYNEQFF.

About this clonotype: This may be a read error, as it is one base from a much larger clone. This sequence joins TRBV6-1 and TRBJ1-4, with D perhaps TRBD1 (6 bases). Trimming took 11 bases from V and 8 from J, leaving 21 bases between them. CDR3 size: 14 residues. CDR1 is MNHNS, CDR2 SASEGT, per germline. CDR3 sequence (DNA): TGTGCCGGCACCAGGACAGCATTAAACGAAAAACTGTTTTTT. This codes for CAGTRTALNEKLFF.

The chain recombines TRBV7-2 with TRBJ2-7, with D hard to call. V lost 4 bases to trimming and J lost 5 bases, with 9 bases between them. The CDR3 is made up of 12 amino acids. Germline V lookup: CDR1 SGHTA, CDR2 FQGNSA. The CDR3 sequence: CASSSSLNEQYF. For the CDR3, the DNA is TGTGCCAGCAGCTCGTCCTTGAACGAGCAGTACTTC.

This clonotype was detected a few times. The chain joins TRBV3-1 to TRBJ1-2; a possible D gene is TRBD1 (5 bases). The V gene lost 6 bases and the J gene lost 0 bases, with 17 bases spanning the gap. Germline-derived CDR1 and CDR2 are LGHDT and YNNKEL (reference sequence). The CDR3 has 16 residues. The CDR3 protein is CASSPPTVKANYGYTF. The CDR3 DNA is TGTGCCAGCAGTCCCCCGACAGTCAAAGCTAACTATGGCTACACCTTC.

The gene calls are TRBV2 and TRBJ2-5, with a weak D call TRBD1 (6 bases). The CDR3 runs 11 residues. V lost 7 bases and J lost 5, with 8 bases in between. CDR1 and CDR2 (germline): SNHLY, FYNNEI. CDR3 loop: CASTRGETQYF. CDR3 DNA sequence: TGTGCCAGCACTAGGGGGGAGACCCAGTACTTC.

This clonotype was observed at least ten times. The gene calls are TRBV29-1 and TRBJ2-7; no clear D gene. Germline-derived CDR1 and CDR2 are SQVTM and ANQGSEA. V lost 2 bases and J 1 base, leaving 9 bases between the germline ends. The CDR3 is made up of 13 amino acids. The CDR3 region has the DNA TGCAGCGTTGAAACCGGTTTGTCCTACGAGCAGTACTTC. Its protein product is CSVETGLSYEQYF.

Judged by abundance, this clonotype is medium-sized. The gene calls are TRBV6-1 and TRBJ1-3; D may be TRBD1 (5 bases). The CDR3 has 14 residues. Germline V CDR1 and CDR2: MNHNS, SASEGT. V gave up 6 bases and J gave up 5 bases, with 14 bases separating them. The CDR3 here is CASSRTRQRNTIYF. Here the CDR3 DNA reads TGTGCCAGCAGCAGGACGAGACAGCGAAACACCATATATTTT.

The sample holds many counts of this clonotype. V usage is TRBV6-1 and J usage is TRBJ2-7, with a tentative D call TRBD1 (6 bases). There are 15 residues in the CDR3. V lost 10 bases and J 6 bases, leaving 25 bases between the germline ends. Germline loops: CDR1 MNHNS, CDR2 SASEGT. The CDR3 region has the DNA TGTGCCACCGGAGCTGGGACAAAGAGGGTTAGCGAGCAGTACTTC. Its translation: CATGAGTKRVSEQYF.

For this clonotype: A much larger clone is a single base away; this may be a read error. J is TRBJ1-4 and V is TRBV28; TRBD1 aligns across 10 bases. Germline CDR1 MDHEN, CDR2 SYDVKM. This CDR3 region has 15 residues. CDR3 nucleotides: TGTGCCAGCAGTTCGACCGGGACAGGGGCCGAAAGACTGTTTTTT. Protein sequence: CASSSTGTGAERLFF.

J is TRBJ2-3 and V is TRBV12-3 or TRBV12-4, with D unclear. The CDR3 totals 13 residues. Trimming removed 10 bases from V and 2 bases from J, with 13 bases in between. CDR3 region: CATRLPSTDTQYF. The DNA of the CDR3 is TGTGCCACCAGGCTTCCTTCCACAGATACGCAGTATTTT.

The CDR3 is CASSFYGGGGQSSYEQYF. CDR3 DNA sequence: TGTGCCAGCAGCTTTTACGGGGGGGGTGGACAGAGCTCCTACGAGCAGTACTTC. This rearrangement joins TRBV7-2 to TRBJ2-7; 8 nucleotides match TRBD2. The CDR3 is made up of 18 amino acids. Germline CDR1 reads SGHTA; CDR2 reads FQGNSA. The V segment lost 3 bases and the J segment 0 bases; nucleotides outside the gene matches: 13.